Shown below are 24 T cell receptor beta chains from a single sample sequenced in a study of spatial heterogeneity in lung cancer. Study findings and constraints: Mutation tallies in tumors tracked expanded intratumoral alpha and beta TCR counts.

TCRdb ran MiXCR on the 5' RACE reads and lists one entry per CDR3 protein. The repertoire has 15,000 to 20,000 distinct CDR3 sequences, 6.5% of them found once; the top ten carry 3% to 4%. These receptors have no known antigen. Time point noted: sample taken at primary tumor resection. This specimen consisted of lung tumor tissue, obtained at surgery. The receptor source for this set is a female donor with early-stage non-small cell lung cancer.

At least ten counts were recorded for this clonotype. The chain links TRBV4-1 to TRBJ2-7; tentatively, D is TRBD2 (5 bases). Germline assignment: CDR1 MGHRA and CDR2 YSYEKL. Trimming left V 3 bases short and J 6 bases short, with 18 bases between. The CDR3 is made up of 15 amino acids. CDR3 residues: CASSQGYLGLSEQYF. The CDR3 DNA follows: TGCGCCAGCAGCCAGGGGTACCTCGGACTTAGCGAGCAGTACTTC.

This clonotype was detected many times. This chain joins TRBV5-1 and TRBJ2-3; TRBD1 matches 7 bases. Per the germline V gene, CDR1 is SGHRS and CDR2 is YFSETQ. This CDR3 spans 13 amino acids. Trimming cost V 8 bases and J 4 bases; bases outside gene matches: 7. CDR3 residues: CASHLQGPDTQYF. CDR3 nucleotide sequence: TGCGCCAGTCACTTACAGGGGCCAGATACGCAGTATTTT.

There are many counts of this clonotype. The J gene is TRBJ1-1, the V gene TRBV10-3; no reliable D call. V lost 8 bases, J lost 2 bases, and 15 bases lay in between. The CDR3 is 14 residues long. Germline V lookup: CDR1 ENHRY, CDR2 SYGVKD. The CDR3 region has the DNA TGTGCCATCGGAGGGTTAGCAGTCAACACTGAAGCTTTCTTT. Protein product: CAIGGLAVNTEAFF.

This clonotype is categorized as medium-sized. For the CDR3, the DNA is TGTGCCAGCAGGAGATCGGCACTCTACGAGCAGTACTTC. Translated: CASRRSALYEQYF. J is TRBJ2-7 and V is TRBV28; D unresolved. Germline assignment: CDR1 MDHEN and CDR2 SYDVKM. V was cut by 6 bases and J by 3 bases, with 12 bases left in between. The CDR3 loop spans 13 amino acids.

This clonotype was detected many times. The chain has TRBV7-3 and TRBJ2-1; TRBD2 is a possible D gene (6 bases). CDR1 is SGHTA and CDR2 is FQGTGA in the germline V gene. This CDR3 comprises 13 residues. Trimming removed 2 bases from V and 8 bases from J, with 10 bases in between. CDR3 nucleotides: TGTGCCAGCAGCTTAGGGGGGATAGATGAGCAGTTCTTC. This sequence encodes CASSLGGIDEQFF.

The V gene is TRBV2, the J gene TRBJ1-2; 7 bases align to TRBD1. This CDR3 spans 12 amino acids. Per the germline V gene, CDR1 is SNHLY and CDR2 is FYNNEI. The trim removed 6 bases at V and 5 bases at J, leaving 3 bases unmatched. CDR3 protein: CASRAQGYGYTF. The CDR3 nucleotides are TGTGCCAGCAGGGCACAGGGGTATGGCTACACCTTC.

This clonotype was observed many times. The J gene is TRBJ1-2, the V gene TRBV23-1; unclear D gene. TRBV23-1 belongs to the ORF category, with a function that is uncertain. The ends were cut back, 0 bases at V and 0 bases at J, with 14 bases in the middle. The CDR3 runs to 17 residues. In DNA, the CDR3 is TGCGCCAGCAGTCAATCGAAAACCCGAGTTGCTAACTATGGCTACACCTTC. Translating gives CASSQSKTRVANYGYTF.

This clonotype was counted ten times or more. CDR3 loop: CASSEHGTSQETQYF. CDR3 DNA sequence: TGTGCCAGCAGTGAACACGGGACGTCCCAGGAGACCCAGTACTTC. This rearrangement joins TRBV25-1 to TRBJ2-5, with D tentatively TRBD1 or TRBD2 (5 bases each). Germline V CDR1 and CDR2: MGHDK, SYGVNS. V was pared by 2 bases and J by 5 bases, with 15 bases between. CDR3 length: 15 residues.

This chain links TRBV28 with TRBJ1-2; D gene uncertain. CDR1 is MDHEN, CDR2 SYDVKM, per germline. V shed 1 base and J shed 8 bases, with 11 bases lying between them. The CDR3 sequence is 13 residues long. The CDR3 coding sequence is TGTGCCAGCAGTTTATCAGTAGGGAAGGGCTACACCTTC. It is translated as CASSLSVGKGYTF.

This clonotype was counted many times. The chain carries TRBV6-5 and TRBJ1-1; TRBD1 might be the D (5 bases). The CDR3 runs 14 residues. V was cut by 5 bases and J by 1 base, with 11 bases left in between. CDR1 is MNHEY and CDR2 is SVGAGI in the germline V gene. DNA of the CDR3: TGTGCCAGCAGTGACAGTTCTGCGAACACTGAAGCTTTCTTT. Residues: CASSDSSANTEAFF.

This clonotype was counted ten times or more. Here the CDR3 DNA reads TGTGCCAGCACCCGACAGGGGGACTTCTACGAGCAGTACTTC. Protein product: CASTRQGDFYEQYF. The V gene is TRBV6-6, the J gene TRBJ2-7, with 9 bases matching TRBD1. The CDR3 runs 14 residues. Germline V gene lookup returns CDR1 MNHNY and CDR2 SVGAGI (reference sequence). V dropped 7 bases and J dropped 3; count of bases not matched to a gene: 7.

This clonotype has ten or more counts. The chain carries TRBV3-1 and TRBJ2-7; D gene unclear. With 1 base removed from V and 0 bases from J, the gap between germline ends came to 13 bases. Germline V gene data show CDR1 as LGHDT and CDR2 as YNNKEL (reference sequence). This CDR3 is 16 amino acids long. The CDR3 is CASSQVRPVSSYEQYF. CDR3 bases: TGTGCCAGCAGCCAAGTCCGTCCGGTGAGCTCCTACGAGCAGTACTTC.

In its sample, this clonotype was seen many times. This rearrangement joins TRBV10-1 to TRBJ2-4, with 7 nucleotides matching TRBD1. In germline, CDR1 is WNHNN, CDR2 SYGVQD (reference sequence). The CDR3 loop spans 20 amino acids. Losses at the gene ends were 6 bases for V and 0 bases for J; bases not matched to a gene: 20. The CDR3, as DNA: TGCGCCAGCAGGGGACAGCTGGCACAGGACAACGAAATAGCCAAAAACATTCAGTACTTC. It specifies CASRGQLAQDNEIAKNIQYF.

This clonotype was detected many times. The chain employs TRBV18 and TRBJ1-2; D unclear. Germline CDR1 KGHSH, CDR2 LQKENI. V lost 3 bases and J lost 4, with 15 bases in between. This CDR3 comprises 15 residues. This CDR3 reads CASSPVPEGGYGYTF. The DNA for the CDR3 is TGTGCCAGCTCACCGGTTCCGGAGGGCGGCTATGGCTACACCTTC.

In this sample, this clonotype turned up many times. This rearrangement joins TRBV5-1 to TRBJ2-1, with D uncertain. Germline loops: CDR1 SGHRS, CDR2 YFSETQ. V shed 1 base and J shed 4 bases, with 6 bases lying between them. The CDR3 loop spans 13 amino acids. The CDR3 nucleotides are TGCGCCAGCAGCTTGCCCGGGTACAATGAGCAGTTCTTC. Translation gives CASSLPGYNEQFF.

In the case of this clonotype: A read error may be the cause here, since a much bigger clone is one base away. This chain connects TRBV9 to TRBJ2-5; no firm D call. This CDR3 region has 16 residues. Germline V lookup: CDR1 SGDLS, CDR2 YYNGEE. The CDR3, as DNA: TGTGCCAACAGCGTAGAGTATGGGAACTTCCAAGAGACCCAGTACTTC. The encoded protein is CANSVEYGNFQETQYF.

This clonotype is labeled medium-sized. The gene calls are TRBV7-2 and TRBJ2-7; 8 bases are shared with TRBD2. Germline assignment: CDR1 SGHTA and CDR2 FQGNSA. Trimming removed 1 base from V and 0 bases from J; junction bases left unmatched: 5. CDR3 size: 16 residues. For the CDR3, the DNA is TGTGCCAGCAGCTTAGGAATAGCGGGAAGCTCCTACGAGCAGTACTTC. Amino acid sequence: CASSLGIAGSSYEQYF. The variable domain in full, completed from reference TRBV7-2 and TRBJ2-7, reads GAGVSQSPSNKVTEKGKDVELRCDPISGHTALYWYRQSLGQGLEFLIYFQGNSAPDKSGLPSDRFSAERTGGSVSTLTIQRTQQEDSAVYLCASSLGIAGSSYEQYFGPGTRLTVT.

By sample share, this clonotype is medium-sized (0.01 to 0.1%). The chain carries TRBV29-1 and TRBJ2-6; no definite D call. The germline V gene encodes CDR1 SQVTM and CDR2 ANQGSEA. Trimming removed 3 bases at V and 0 bases at J, with 3 bases between. The CDR3 has 13 residues. CDR3 coding DNA: TGCAGCGTTGAGAACTCTGGGGCCAACGTCCTGACTTTC. Protein: CSVENSGANVLTF.

Many counts were recorded for this clonotype. V usage is TRBV7-8 and J usage is TRBJ1-1; D not resolved. In germline, CDR1 is SGHVS, CDR2 FQNEAQ. V lost 1 base, J lost 1 base, and 4 bases lay in between. CDR3 length: 13 residues. CDR3 loop: CASSLGRNTEAFF. CDR3 nucleotides: TGTGCCAGCAGCTTAGGACGGAACACTGAAGCTTTCTTT. The full variable domain, completed using reference TRBV7-8 and TRBJ1-1, is GAGVSQSPRYKVAKRGQDVALRCDPISGHVSLFWYQQALGQGPEFLTYFQNEAQLDKSGLPSDRFFAERPEGSVSTLKIQRTQQEDSAVYLCASSLGRNTEAFFGQGTRLTVV.

This clonotype was seen repeatedly, ten times or more. The chain is built from TRBV20-1 and TRBJ2-3; 7 bases line up with TRBD2. Germline values: CDR1 DFQATT, CDR2 SNEGSKA (reference sequence). The CDR3 consists of 15 residues. After removal of 4 bases from V and 0 bases from J, the junction contained 7 bases not matched to a gene. CDR3 nucleotides: TGCAGTGCTACCCGTGGCGGGAGTAGCACAGATACGCAGTATTTT. Translating gives CSATRGGSSTDTQYF.

This clonotype is classed as medium-sized. J is TRBJ2-7 and V is TRBV28, with TRBD1 matching over 8 bases. Trimming took 6 bases from V and 7 from J; bases not matched to a gene: 11. This CDR3 contains 14 residues. Germline-derived CDR1 and CDR2 are MDHEN and SYDVKM. CDR3 sequence reads: CASRLWTGIREQYF. CDR3 nucleotides: TGTGCCAGCAGACTTTGGACAGGGATAAGGGAGCAGTACTTC.

This clonotype was seen ten or more times. The chain links TRBV7-2 to TRBJ2-5; no reliable D call. Trimming stripped 2 bases from V and 5 bases from J, with 6 bases between. This CDR3 is built from 12 residues. Germline-derived CDR1 and CDR2 are SGHTA and FQGNSA. CDR3 nucleotides: TGTGCCAGCAGCTTACTCTCTGAGACCCAGTACTTC. This encodes CASSLLSETQYF.

This clonotype is medium-sized (0.01 to 0.1%) within its sample. The CDR3 coding sequence is TGTGCCAGCAGCCATCCGGGACAGGCCCGCTACACCTTC. Amino acids: CASSHPGQARYTF. This chain uses TRBV3-1 with TRBJ1-2; TRBD1 agrees at 8 bases. With V trimmed by 3 bases and J by 9 bases, 6 bases remained unmatched. The CDR3 is made up of 13 amino acids. Germline CDR1 reads LGHDT; CDR2 reads YNNKEL (reference sequence).

This clonotype was recorded at least ten times. The chain links TRBV4-3 to TRBJ1-1, with D unclear. The CDR3 consists of 14 residues. CDR1 LGHNA and CDR2 YSLEER come from the germline V gene. V lost 4 bases, J lost 3 bases, and 12 bases lay in between. This CDR3 reads CASSPSPRDTEAFF. The DNA of the CDR3 is TGCGCCAGCAGCCCATCCCCGAGAGACACTGAAGCTTTCTTT.